This entry lists 3 T cell receptor beta chains sequenced from one sample in a study of T-cell memory formation after mild COVID-19 (dated by TCRdb to 2020 to 2022). The receptor library was made with 5' RACE. TCRdb shows the sequencer as Illumina NovaSeq 6000. TCRdb took the public reads, trimmed them with fastp at Q25, ran MiXCR for clone calling and kept in-frame beta chains. For every CDR3 protein sequence, its rows merge into one entry that carries the most common genes and DNA. Recorded for this sample are about 360,000 distinct CDR3 sequences; approximately 14% of them occurred a single time. Clones ranked in the top ten supply less than 25% of the sample. The sample was PBMCs or a T cell subset sorted from them (not recorded which). The receptors originated from a man aged 18 to 29 who had mild COVID-19 (a few samples of this study predate the infection). The sample titles of this study are shuffled in the database, so cell type and time point are left out; the donor was told from shared clones.

The CDR3 spells CASSLGAGDSNQPQHF. CDR3 DNA sequence: TGCGCCAGCAGCTTGGGGGCAGGGGATAGCAATCAGCCCCAGCATTTT. The rearrangement joins TRBV5-1 to TRBJ1-5, with D maybe TRBD1 (6 bases). CDR1 is SGHRS and CDR2 is YFSETQ in the germline V gene. V was pared by 0 bases and J by 0 bases, with 10 bases between. CDR3 length: 16 residues. Together with reference TRBV5-1 and TRBJ1-5, the CDR3 gives the full variable domain: KAGVTQTPRYLIKTRGQQVTLSCSPISGHRSVSWYQQTPGQGLQFLFEYFSETQRNKGNFPGRFSGRQFSNSRSEMNVSTLELGDSALYLCASSLGAGDSNQPQHFGDGTRLSIL.

This clonotype occurred a few times. The genes are TRBV2 and TRBJ1-6; TRBD1 matches at 9 bases. The length of the CDR3 is 14 residues. Looked up from germline, CDR1 is SNHLY and CDR2 is FYNNEI. V dropped 6 bases and J dropped 5; count of bases not matched to a gene: 2. CDR3 coding DNA: TGTGCCAGCAGGGGGACAGGGAATAATTCACCCCTCCACTTT. Amino acids: CASRGTGNNSPLHF. The full variable domain, rest sourced from reference TRBV2 and TRBJ1-6, is EPEVTQTPSHQVTQMGQEVILRCVPISNHLYFYWYRQILGQKVEFLVSFYNNEISEKSEIFDDQFSVERPDGSNFTLKIRSTKLEDSAMYFCASRGTGNNSPLHFGNGTRLTVT.

The V gene is TRBV27, the J gene TRBJ2-5; 10 bases fit TRBD2. This CDR3 is 14 amino acids long. The J segment lost 9 bases and the V segment lost 5 bases, leaving 9 bases of the junction unmatched. The germline V gene encodes CDR1 MNHEY and CDR2 SMNVEV (reference sequence). The CDR3 DNA is TGTGCCAGCAGTCGACTAGCGGGCCTTCCGCCCCAGTACTTC. This sequence encodes CASSRLAGLPPQYF.